These 22 T cell receptor beta chains were all obtained from the same sample, sequenced in a study of cytomegalovirus exposure and HLA in healthy donors. PCR primers comprised 60 Vbeta and 13 Jbeta primers. Measured with immunoSEQ multiplex PCR; TCRdb has only the in-frame clones, and not every one. The sample records about 73,000 clones, 60% to 85% being singletons. The sequencing input was PBMCs. The receptors here all came from a male donor in good health and CMV-seronegative.

This sequence joins TRBV28 and TRBJ2-7; the match to TRBD1 covers 8 bases. Germline CDR1 reads MDHEN; CDR2 reads SYDVKM. The ends lost 5 bases at V and 3 bases at J; junction bases unmatched: 12. The CDR3 loop spans 16 amino acids. CDR3 nucleotides: TGTGCCAGCAGTAACTTGACAGGGGTTGGACGCTACGAGCAGTACTTC. Protein: CASSNLTGVGRYEQYF.

The chain uses TRBV19 and TRBJ1-2; perhaps TRBD1 as D (5 bases). CDR1 is LNHDA and CDR2 is SQIVND in the germline V gene (reference sequence). The CDR3 sequence is 11 residues long. The V end lost 9 bases, the J end lost 8 bases, and 13 bases lay between the germline ends. CDR3 DNA: TGTGCCAGCAGGTGGGGGGACGGCTACACCTTC. Its translation: CASRWGDGYTF. Using reference TRBV19 and TRBJ1-2 for the parts outside the CDR3, the full variable domain is DGGITQSPKYLFRKEGQNVTLSCEQNLNHDAMYWYRQDPGQGLRLIYYSQIVNDFQKGDIAEGYSVSREKKESFPLTVTSAQKNPTAFYLCASRWGDGYTFGSGTRLTVV.

This chain connects TRBV7-6 to TRBJ2-5; D might be TRBD1 (6 bases). This CDR3 region has 13 residues. With 5 bases removed from V and 9 bases from J, the gap between germline ends came to 16 bases. Germline V gene sequence: CDR1 SGHVS, CDR2 FNYEAQ. CDR3 residues: CASSTDGPGAQYF. Written as DNA, the CDR3 is TGTGCCAGCAGCACGGACGGTCCAGGGGCCCAGTACTTC.

The chain is built from TRBV9 and TRBJ2-7, with D possibly matching TRBD2 (5 bases). Germline V lookup: CDR1 SGDLS, CDR2 YYNGEE. Trimming pared 5 bases from V and 2 bases from J, leaving 11 bases between. The CDR3 totals 13 residues. DNA of the CDR3: TGTGCCAGCAGTTACGGGGATCCCTACGAGCAGTACTTC. Translation gives CASSYGDPYEQYF.

CDR3 nucleotides: TGTGCCAGCAGCGCGACAGGGGGTTGGAATGAGCAGTTCTTC. This translates into CASSATGGWNEQFF. The rearrangement uses TRBV11-3 and TRBJ2-1; the match to TRBD1 covers 9 bases. The germline V gene has CDR1 SGHNT and CDR2 YENEEA. The V and J ends lost 5 bases and 7 bases, in that order; junction bases with no gene match: 6. The CDR3 loop spans 14 amino acids.

A few counts support this clone. V gene TRBV10-3 combines with J gene TRBJ1-2; tentative D call: TRBD1 (5 bases). CDR1 and CDR2 from the germline V gene are ENHRY and SYGVKD. This CDR3 spans 11 amino acids. V lost 6 bases, J lost 3 bases, and 5 bases lay in between. CDR3 residues: CAISRDYGYTF. CDR3 nucleotides: TGTGCCATCAGCAGGGACTATGGCTACACCTTC.

V usage is TRBV9 and J usage is TRBJ2-5, with 8 bases fitting TRBD1. CDR3 length equals 16 residues. J lost 5 bases, V lost 3 bases, and 12 bases had no gene match. In germline, CDR1 is SGDLS, CDR2 YYNGEE. The chain's CDR3 is CASSATDRVRFETQYF. CDR3 nucleotide sequence: TGTGCCAGCAGCGCTACGGACAGGGTCAGATTTGAGACCCAGTACTTC.

The rearrangement uses TRBV19 and TRBJ1-1, with D possibly matching TRBD1 (6 bases). Looked up from germline, CDR1 is LNHDA and CDR2 is SQIVND (reference sequence). The CDR3 loop spans 15 amino acids. Trimming stripped 7 bases from V and 5 bases from J, with 20 bases between. The CDR3 sequence is CASTPGWGGGTEAFF. The CDR3 DNA follows: TGTGCCAGTACCCCAGGGTGGGGGGGCGGAACTGAAGCTTTCTTT. The entire variable domain, with the rest obtained from reference TRBV19 and TRBJ1-1, is as follows: DGGITQSPKYLFRKEGQNVTLSCEQNLNHDAMYWYRQDPGQGLRLIYYSQIVNDFQKGDIAEGYSVSREKKESFPLTVTSAQKNPTAFYLCASTPGWGGGTEAFFGQGTRLTVV.

The chain uses TRBV6-1 and TRBJ2-1, with 7 positions matching TRBD2. In germline, CDR1 is MNHNS, CDR2 SASEGT. The V gene end was trimmed by 3 bases and the J gene end by 1 base; junction bases not matched to a gene: 6. CDR3 length equals 16 residues. In DNA form, the CDR3 reads TGTGCCAGCAGTGAGCGGGAGCCTTGGTCCTACAATGAGCAGTTCTTC. Translation: CASSEREPWSYNEQFF.

The chain employs TRBV5-1 and TRBJ2-7; possibly TRBD2 for D (5 bases). The CDR3 covers 14 residues. V lost 2 bases, J lost 3 bases, and 12 bases lay in between. Per germline, CDR1 SGHRS and CDR2 YFSETQ. CDR3 bases: TGCGCCAGCAGCTTCGCCGCCGGAGGCTACGAGCAGTACTTC. Encoded protein: CASSFAAGGYEQYF.

V and J are TRBV7-9 and TRBJ2-1, with TRBD2 matching over 10 bases. Germline-derived CDR1 and CDR2 are SEHNR and FQNEAQ (reference sequence). The CDR3 is 15 amino acids. V lost 5 bases, J lost 6 bases, and 7 bases stayed unmatched. The CDR3 DNA follows: TGTGCCAGCAGCCTTAGCGGGGGGTACATCAATGAGCAGTTCTTC. It yields the protein CASSLSGGYINEQFF.

This clone occurred a few times. The rearrangement joins TRBV5-1 to TRBJ2-7; D not resolved. V lost 0 bases, J lost 3 bases, and 7 bases lay in between. Germline-derived CDR1 and CDR2 are SGHRS and YFSETQ. The CDR3 runs 13 residues. The CDR3 loop reads CASSLEPVYEQYF. DNA of the CDR3: TGCGCCAGCAGCTTGGAGCCTGTCTACGAGCAGTACTTC.

The chain joins TRBV5-1 to TRBJ2-1, with D maybe TRBD2 (5 bases). V was clipped by 0 bases and J by 2 bases, with 9 bases between them. The germline V gene encodes CDR1 SGHRS and CDR2 YFSETQ. The CDR3 length is 15 residues. The CDR3 reads CASSLEAEAYNEQFF. The CDR3 DNA sequence: TGCGCCAGCAGCTTGGAGGCGGAGGCCTACAATGAGCAGTTCTTC.

J is TRBJ1-2 and V is TRBV2; TRBD1 is a possible D gene (5 bases). Between the trimmed V and J ends, which lost 3 bases and 2 bases, there was a span of 7 bases. CDR1 is SNHLY, CDR2 FYNNEI, per germline. This CDR3 is 13 amino acids long. This CDR3 is CASSEGGNYGYTF. In nucleotides, the CDR3 is TGTGCCAGCAGTGAGGGGGGAAACTATGGCTACACCTTC.

This clone was seen once. The chain joins TRBV2 to TRBJ2-7, with D possibly TRBD1 on 5 matching bases. Germline lookup yields CDR1 SNHLY and CDR2 FYNNEI. V was cut by 4 bases and J by 5 bases, with 9 bases left in between. The CDR3 has 12 residues. CDR3 nucleotide sequence: TGTGCCAGCAGTGGCGGCAGGGACGAGCAGTACTTC. It specifies CASSGGRDEQYF.

Points on this clone: A junction end diverges from the germline sequence, so it may reflect a read error. V is TRBV7-8 and J is TRBJ2-5; TRBD2 might be the D (6 bases). The germline V gene has CDR1 SGHVS and CDR2 FQNEAQ. The CDR3 length is 13 residues. The CDR3 sequence: CASSRGPGETQHF. The CDR3, as DNA: TGTGCCAGCAGCCGCGGGCCGGGGGAGACCCAGCACTTC.

This rearrangement joins TRBV2 to TRBJ2-1; D unresolved. Germline lookup yields CDR1 SNHLY and CDR2 FYNNEI. V lost 3 bases and J lost 4, with 13 bases in between. The CDR3 consists of 15 residues. This chain's CDR3 is CASSDVVKHYNEQFF. CDR3 DNA: TGTGCCAGCAGTGATGTTGTGAAACATTACAATGAGCAGTTCTTC.

This chain joins TRBV10-3 and TRBJ1-3; 8 positions match TRBD1. The V gene end was trimmed by 4 bases and the J gene end by 8 bases; junction bases not matched to a gene: 10. The length of the CDR3 is 15 residues. Germline V gives CDR1 ENHRY, CDR2 SYGVKD. The CDR3 DNA follows: TGTGCCATCAGTGCCGGGACAGGTGTGGGGGACACCATATATTTT. Encoded protein: CAISAGTGVGDTIYF.

This chain uses TRBV7-9 with TRBJ2-1; TRBD2 might be the D (6 bases). Trimming left V 4 bases short and J 2 bases short, with 12 bases between. The CDR3 loop spans 15 amino acids. CDR1 and CDR2 from the germline V gene are SEHNR and FQNEAQ (reference sequence). The CDR3 sequence: CASSSYGGTYNEQFF. Written as DNA, the CDR3 is TGTGCCAGCAGCTCATATGGGGGGACCTACAATGAGCAGTTCTTC.

The J gene is TRBJ1-1, the V gene TRBV5-1; D is possibly TRBD1 (5 bases). Germline CDR1 reads SGHRS; CDR2 reads YFSETQ. V was pared by 0 bases and J by 3 bases, with 12 bases between. This CDR3 contains 15 residues. The chain's CDR3 is CASSLEHGADTEAFF. The CDR3 DNA sequence: TGCGCCAGCAGCTTGGAACATGGGGCAGACACTGAAGCTTTCTTT. The whole variable domain, filled in from reference TRBV5-1 and TRBJ1-1, reads KAGVTQTPRYLIKTRGQQVTLSCSPISGHRSVSWYQQTPGQGLQFLFEYFSETQRNKGNFPGRFSGRQFSNSRSEMNVSTLELGDSALYLCASSLEHGADTEAFFGQGTRLTVV.

The genes are TRBV5-1 and TRBJ1-1, with 11 bases matching TRBD1. Looked up from germline, CDR1 is SGHRS and CDR2 is YFSETQ. CDR3 length equals 16 residues. Trimming took 4 bases from V and 2 from J; bases not matched to a gene: 7. The CDR3 DNA sequence: TGCGCCAGCAGCCGGGGGGACAGGGGGGGAAACACTGAAGCTTTCTTT. Protein product: CASSRGDRGGNTEAFF. Together with reference TRBV5-1 and TRBJ1-1, the CDR3 gives the full variable domain: KAGVTQTPRYLIKTRGQQVTLSCSPISGHRSVSWYQQTPGQGLQFLFEYFSETQRNKGNFPGRFSGRQFSNSRSEMNVSTLELGDSALYLCASSRGDRGGNTEAFFGQGTRLTVV.

The chain couples TRBV9 to TRBJ1-4, with D perhaps matching TRBD1 (5 bases). Trimming took off 4 bases at V and 5 bases at J, with 21 bases between the two ends. Germline lookup yields CDR1 SGDLS and CDR2 YYNGEE. The CDR3 runs 17 residues. Here the CDR3 reads CASSPSLGAWSNEKLFF. DNA for the CDR3: TGTGCCAGCAGCCCCTCACTTGGGGCATGGTCGAATGAAAAACTGTTTTTT.